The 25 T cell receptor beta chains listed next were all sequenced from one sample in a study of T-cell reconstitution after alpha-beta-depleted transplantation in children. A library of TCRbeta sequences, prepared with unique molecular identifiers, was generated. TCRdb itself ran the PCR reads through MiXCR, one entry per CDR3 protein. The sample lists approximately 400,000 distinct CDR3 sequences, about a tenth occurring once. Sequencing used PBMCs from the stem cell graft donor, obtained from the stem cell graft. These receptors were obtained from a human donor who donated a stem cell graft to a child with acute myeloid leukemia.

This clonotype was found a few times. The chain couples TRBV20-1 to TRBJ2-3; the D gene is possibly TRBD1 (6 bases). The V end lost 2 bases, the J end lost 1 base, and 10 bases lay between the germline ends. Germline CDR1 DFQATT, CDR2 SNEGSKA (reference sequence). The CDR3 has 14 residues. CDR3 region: CSARQGLRTDTQYF. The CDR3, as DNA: TGCAGTGCTAGACAGGGGTTGCGCACAGATACGCAGTATTTT.

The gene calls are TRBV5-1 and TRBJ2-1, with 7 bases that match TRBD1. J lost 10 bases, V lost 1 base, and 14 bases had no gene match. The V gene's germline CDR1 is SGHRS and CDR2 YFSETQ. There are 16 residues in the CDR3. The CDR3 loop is CASSLSSQGVSREQFF. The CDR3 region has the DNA TGCGCCAGCAGCTTGAGTTCTCAGGGGGTATCTCGGGAGCAGTTCTTC. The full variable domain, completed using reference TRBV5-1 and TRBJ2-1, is KAGVTQTPRYLIKTRGQQVTLSCSPISGHRSVSWYQQTPGQGLQFLFEYFSETQRNKGNFPGRFSGRQFSNSRSEMNVSTLELGDSALYLCASSLSSQGVSREQFFGPGTRLTVL.

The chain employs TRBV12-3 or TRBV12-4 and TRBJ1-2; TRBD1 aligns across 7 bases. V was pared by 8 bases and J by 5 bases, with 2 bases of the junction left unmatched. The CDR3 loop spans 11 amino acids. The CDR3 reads CASARGYGYTF. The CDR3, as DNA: TGTGCCAGCGCCAGGGGGTATGGCTACACCTTC.

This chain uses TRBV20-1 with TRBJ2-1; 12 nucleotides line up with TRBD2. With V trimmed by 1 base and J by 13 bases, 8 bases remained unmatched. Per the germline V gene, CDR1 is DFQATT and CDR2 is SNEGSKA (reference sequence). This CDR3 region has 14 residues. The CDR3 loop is CSARALLAGGHQFF. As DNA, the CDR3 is TGCAGTGCTAGAGCCCTGCTAGCGGGGGGGCATCAGTTCTTC.

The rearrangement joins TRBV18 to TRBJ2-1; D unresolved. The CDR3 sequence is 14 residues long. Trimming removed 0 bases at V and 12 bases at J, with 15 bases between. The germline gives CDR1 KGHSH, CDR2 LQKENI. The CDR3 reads CASSPPSTGMGQFF. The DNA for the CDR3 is TGTGCCAGCTCACCACCTTCGACCGGAATGGGGCAGTTCTTC.

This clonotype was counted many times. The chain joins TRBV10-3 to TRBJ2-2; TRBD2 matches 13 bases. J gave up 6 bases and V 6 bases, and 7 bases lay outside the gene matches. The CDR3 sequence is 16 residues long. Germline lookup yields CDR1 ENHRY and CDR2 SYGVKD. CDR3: CAIRRMGLAGPGELFF. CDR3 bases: TGTGCCATCAGGAGAATGGGACTAGCGGGACCCGGGGAGCTGTTTTTT.

DNA of the CDR3: TGTGCCAGCAGCTTTAGGCCGGGACAAGTTAACTATGGCTACACCTTC. The encoded protein is CASSFRPGQVNYGYTF. The chain is built from TRBV7-8 and TRBJ1-2, with TRBD1 as a possible D gene (6 bases). V was clipped by 3 bases and J by 1 base, with 15 bases between them. CDR1 SGHVS and CDR2 FQNEAQ come from the germline V gene. The CDR3 is 16 residues long.

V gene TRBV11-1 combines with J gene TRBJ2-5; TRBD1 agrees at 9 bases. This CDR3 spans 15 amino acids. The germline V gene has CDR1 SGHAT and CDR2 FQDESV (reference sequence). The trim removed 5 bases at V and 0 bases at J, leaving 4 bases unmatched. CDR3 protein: CASSPGQGYQETQYF. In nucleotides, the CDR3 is TGTGCCAGCAGCCCGGGACAGGGCTACCAAGAGACCCAGTACTTC.

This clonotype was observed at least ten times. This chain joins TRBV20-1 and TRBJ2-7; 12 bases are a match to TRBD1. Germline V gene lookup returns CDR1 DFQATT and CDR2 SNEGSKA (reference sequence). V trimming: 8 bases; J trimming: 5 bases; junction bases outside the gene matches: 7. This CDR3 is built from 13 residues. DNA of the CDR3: TGCAGTTCGCCGGGACAGGGGGCCCACGAGCAGTACTTC. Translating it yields CSSPGQGAHEQYF.

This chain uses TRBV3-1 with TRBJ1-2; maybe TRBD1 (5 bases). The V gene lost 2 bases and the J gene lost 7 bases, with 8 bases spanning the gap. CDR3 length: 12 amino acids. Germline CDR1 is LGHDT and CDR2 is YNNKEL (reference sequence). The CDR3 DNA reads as TGTGCCAGCAGCCAACAGGGCACTGGCTACACCTTC. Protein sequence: CASSQQGTGYTF.

CDR3 sequence reads: CASRATGAVGEAFF. The CDR3 DNA sequence: TGTGCCAGCAGGGCAACAGGGGCTGTGGGTGAAGCTTTCTTT. This chain joins TRBV6-1 and TRBJ1-1; 7 bases are a match to TRBD1. V shed 6 bases, J shed 7 bases, and the junction held 11 bases outside the gene matches. The length of the CDR3 is 14 residues. Germline V gene data show CDR1 as MNHNS and CDR2 as SASEGT.

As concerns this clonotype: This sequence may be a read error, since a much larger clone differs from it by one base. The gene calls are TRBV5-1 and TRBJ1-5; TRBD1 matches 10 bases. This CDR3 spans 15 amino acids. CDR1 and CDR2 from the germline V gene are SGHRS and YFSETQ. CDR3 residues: CASSAGTGVNRPQHF. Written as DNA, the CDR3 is TGCGCCAGCAGCGCCGGGACAGGGGTCAATCGGCCCCAGCATTTT.

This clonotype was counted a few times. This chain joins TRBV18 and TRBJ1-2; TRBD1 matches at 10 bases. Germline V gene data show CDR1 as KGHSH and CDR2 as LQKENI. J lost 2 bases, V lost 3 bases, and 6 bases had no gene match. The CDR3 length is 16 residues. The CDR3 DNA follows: TGTGCCAGCTCACCGGGACAGGGGCTTTTGAACTATGGCTACACCTTC. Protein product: CASSPGQGLLNYGYTF.

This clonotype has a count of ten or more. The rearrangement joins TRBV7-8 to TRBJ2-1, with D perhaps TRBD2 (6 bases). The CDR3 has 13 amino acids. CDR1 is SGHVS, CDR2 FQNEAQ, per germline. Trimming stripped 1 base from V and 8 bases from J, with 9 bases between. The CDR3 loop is CASSLGLAYEQFF. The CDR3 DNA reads TGTGCCAGCAGCTTAGGTCTAGCGTATGAGCAGTTCTTC.

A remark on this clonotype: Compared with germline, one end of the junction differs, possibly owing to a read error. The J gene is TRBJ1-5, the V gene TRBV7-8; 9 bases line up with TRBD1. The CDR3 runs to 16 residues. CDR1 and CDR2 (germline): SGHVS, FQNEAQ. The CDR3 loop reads CASSLASGQGSQRQHF. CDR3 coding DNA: TGTGCCAGCAGCTTAGCGTCGGGACAGGGCTCTCAGCGCCAGCATTTT.

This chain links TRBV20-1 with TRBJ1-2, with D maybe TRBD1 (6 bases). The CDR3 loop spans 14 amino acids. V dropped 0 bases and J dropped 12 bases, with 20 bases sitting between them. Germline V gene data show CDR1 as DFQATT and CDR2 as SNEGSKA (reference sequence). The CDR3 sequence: CSARDGDQGHFHTF. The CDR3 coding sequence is TGCAGTGCTAGAGATGGAGATCAGGGGCATTTTCACACCTTC.

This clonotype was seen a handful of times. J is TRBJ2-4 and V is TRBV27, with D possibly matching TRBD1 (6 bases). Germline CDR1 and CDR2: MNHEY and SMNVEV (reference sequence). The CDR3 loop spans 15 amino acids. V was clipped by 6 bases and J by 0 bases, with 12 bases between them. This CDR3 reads CASRPDSLAKNIQYF. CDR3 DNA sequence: TGTGCCAGCAGACCGGACAGCTTAGCCAAAAACATTCAGTACTTC.

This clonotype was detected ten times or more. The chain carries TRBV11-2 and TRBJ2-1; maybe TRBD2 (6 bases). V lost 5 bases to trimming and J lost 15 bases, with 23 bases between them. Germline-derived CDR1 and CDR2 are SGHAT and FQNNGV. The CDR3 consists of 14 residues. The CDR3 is CASSAETSRLLGFF. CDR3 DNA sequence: TGTGCCAGCAGCGCCGAGACTAGTAGACTACTCGGGTTCTTC.

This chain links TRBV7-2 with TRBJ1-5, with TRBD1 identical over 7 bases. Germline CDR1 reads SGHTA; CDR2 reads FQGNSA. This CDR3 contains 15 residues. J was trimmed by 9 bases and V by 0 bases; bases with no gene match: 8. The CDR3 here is CASSLAPGQGGPQHF. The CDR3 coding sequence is TGTGCCAGCAGCTTAGCCCCGGGGCAGGGGGGGCCCCAGCATTTT.

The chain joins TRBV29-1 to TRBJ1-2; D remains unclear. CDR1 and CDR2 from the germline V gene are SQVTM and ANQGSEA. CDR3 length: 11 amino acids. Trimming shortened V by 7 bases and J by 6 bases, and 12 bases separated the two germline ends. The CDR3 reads CSGTGPDGYTF. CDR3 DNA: TGCAGCGGTACCGGTCCGGATGGCTACACCTTC.

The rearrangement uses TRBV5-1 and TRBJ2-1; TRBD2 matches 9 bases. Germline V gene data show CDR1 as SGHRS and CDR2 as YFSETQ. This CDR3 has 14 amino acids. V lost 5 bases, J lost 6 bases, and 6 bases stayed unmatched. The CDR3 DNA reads TGCGCCAGCAGTAGCGGGAGTTTCGGCAATGAGCAGTTCTTC. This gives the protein CASSSGSFGNEQFF.

CDR3 in DNA: TGCGCCAGCAAACGAGGGGACGGGGAGCTGTTTTTT. Translation gives CASKRGDGELFF. The chain carries TRBV5-1 and TRBJ2-2; D possibly uses TRBD1 or TRBD2 (5 bases each). Germline lookup yields CDR1 SGHRS and CDR2 YFSETQ. CDR3 length: 12 amino acids. The germline V and J ends were trimmed by 6 bases and 7 bases, with 10 bases remaining between them.

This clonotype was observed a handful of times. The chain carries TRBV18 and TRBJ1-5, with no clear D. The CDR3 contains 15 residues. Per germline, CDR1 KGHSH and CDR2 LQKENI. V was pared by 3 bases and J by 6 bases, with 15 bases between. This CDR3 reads CASSPQEGLGQPQHF. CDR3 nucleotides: TGTGCCAGCTCACCTCAAGAGGGCCTTGGTCAGCCCCAGCATTTT.

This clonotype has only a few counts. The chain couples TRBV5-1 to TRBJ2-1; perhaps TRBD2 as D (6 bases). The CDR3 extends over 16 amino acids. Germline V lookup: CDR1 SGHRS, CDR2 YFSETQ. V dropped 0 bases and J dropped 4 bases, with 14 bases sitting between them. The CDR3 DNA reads TGCGCCAGCAGCTTGGAATCGGGAGATGGGTACAATGAGCAGTTCTTC. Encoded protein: CASSLESGDGYNEQFF.

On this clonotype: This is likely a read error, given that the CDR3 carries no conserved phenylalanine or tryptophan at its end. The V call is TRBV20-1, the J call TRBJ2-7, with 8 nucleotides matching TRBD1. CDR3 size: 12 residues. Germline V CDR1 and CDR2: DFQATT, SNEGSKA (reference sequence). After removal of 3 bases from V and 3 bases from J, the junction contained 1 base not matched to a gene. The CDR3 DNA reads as TGCAGTGCTAGTGGACAGGGCTACGAGCAGTACTAC. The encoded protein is CSASGQGYEQYY.